This T cell receptor (beta chain) came from a study of T-cell reconstitution after alpha-beta-depleted transplantation in children. Findings and caveats of the study: In patients about two months after transplant, alpha-beta T cells reportedly arose from several hundred expanded graft clones. Newly generated T cells supplied most T-cell counts and diversity one year post-transplant. Elevated TCRbeta diversity at day 60 was traced, in some patients, to surviving recipient T cells and thymic progenitors.

For this clonotype: As yet, its antigen is unknown.

V shed 4 bases and J shed 5 bases, with 20 bases lying between them. CDR1 LNHDA and CDR2 SQIVND come from the germline V gene (reference sequence). The CDR3 consists of 16 residues. During its preparation, the TCRbeta library received unique molecular identifiers. TCRdb ran MiXCR on the PCR reads and lists one entry per CDR3 protein. Here the sample spans fewer than 750,000 distinct CDR3 sequences, more than 20% being singletons. Sample: PBMCs, taken before TCRalphabeta/CD19-depleted stem cell transplant. This rearrangement joins TRBV19 to TRBJ2-5; D possibly corresponds to TRBD2 (6 bases). This sequence was found in a boy in the first two years of life with Wiskott-Aldrich syndrome, due to receive a stem cell transplant. CDR3 bases: TGTGCCAGTAGTAAAACCACCGGGACTTTTAGGGAGACCCAGTACTTC. Translating gives CASSKTTGTFRETQYF.